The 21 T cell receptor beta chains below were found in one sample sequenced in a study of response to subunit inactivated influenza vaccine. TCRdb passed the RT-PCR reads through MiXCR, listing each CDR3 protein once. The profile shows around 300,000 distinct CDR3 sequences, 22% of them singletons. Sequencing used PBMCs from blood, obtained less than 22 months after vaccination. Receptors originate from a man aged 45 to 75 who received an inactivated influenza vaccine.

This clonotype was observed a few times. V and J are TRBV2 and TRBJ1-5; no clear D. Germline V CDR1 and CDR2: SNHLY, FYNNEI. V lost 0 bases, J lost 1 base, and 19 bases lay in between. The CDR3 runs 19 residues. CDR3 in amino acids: CASSEASMGIFISNQPQHF. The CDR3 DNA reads TGTGCCAGCAGTGAAGCGTCTATGGGAATTTTCATAAGCAATCAGCCCCAGCATTTT.

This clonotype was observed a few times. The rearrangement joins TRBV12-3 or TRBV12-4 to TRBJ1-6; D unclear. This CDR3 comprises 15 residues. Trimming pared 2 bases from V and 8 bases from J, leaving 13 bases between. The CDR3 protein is CASSLSFQADSPLHF. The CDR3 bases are TGTGCCAGCAGTTTATCTTTCCAGGCCGATTCACCCCTCCACTTT.

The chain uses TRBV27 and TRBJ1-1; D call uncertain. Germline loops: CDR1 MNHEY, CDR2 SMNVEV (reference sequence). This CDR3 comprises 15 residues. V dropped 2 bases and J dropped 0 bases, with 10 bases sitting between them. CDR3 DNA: TGTGCCAGCAGTTTAATTCCGGGGATGAACACTGAAGCTTTCTTT. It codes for CASSLIPGMNTEAFF.

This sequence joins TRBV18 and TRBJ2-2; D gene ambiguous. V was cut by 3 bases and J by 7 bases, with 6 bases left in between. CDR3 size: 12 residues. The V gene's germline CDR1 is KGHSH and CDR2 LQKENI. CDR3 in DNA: TGTGCCAGCTCACCCCAGATCGGGGAGCTGTTTTTT. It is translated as CASSPQIGELFF.

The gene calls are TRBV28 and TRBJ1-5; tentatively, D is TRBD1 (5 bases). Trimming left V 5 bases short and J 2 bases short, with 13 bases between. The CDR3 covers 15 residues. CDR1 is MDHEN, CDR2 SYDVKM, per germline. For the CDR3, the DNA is TGTGCCAGCAGTCCCCAGGGAGGGGGCAATCAGCCCCAGCATTTT. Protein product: CASSPQGGGNQPQHF.

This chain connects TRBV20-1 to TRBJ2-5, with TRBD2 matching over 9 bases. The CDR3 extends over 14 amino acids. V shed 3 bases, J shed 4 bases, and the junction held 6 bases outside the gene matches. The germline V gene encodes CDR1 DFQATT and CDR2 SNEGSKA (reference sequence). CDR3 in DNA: TGCAGTGCTAGTTTGCGACTAGCGGCAGAGACCCAGTACTTC. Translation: CSASLRLAAETQYF.

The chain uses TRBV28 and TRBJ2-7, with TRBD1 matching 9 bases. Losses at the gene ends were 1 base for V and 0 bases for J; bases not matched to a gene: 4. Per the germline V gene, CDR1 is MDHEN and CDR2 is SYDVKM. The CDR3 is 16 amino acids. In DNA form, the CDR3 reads TGTGCCAGCAGTTTATCCGGGACAGGGTACTCCTACGAGCAGTACTTC. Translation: CASSLSGTGYSYEQYF.

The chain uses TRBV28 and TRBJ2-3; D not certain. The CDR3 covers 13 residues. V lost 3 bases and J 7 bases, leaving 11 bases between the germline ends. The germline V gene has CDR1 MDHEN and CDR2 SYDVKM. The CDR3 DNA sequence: TGTGCCAGCAGTTTCCGCGACTTCTATACGCAGTATTTT. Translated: CASSFRDFYTQYF.

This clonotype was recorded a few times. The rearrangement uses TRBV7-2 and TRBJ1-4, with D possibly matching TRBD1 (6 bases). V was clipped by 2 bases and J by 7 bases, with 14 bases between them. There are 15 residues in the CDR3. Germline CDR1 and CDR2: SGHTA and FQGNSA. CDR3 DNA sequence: TGTGCCAGCAGCTTAAGGGGGATAGTAAGTGAAAAACTGTTTTTT. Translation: CASSLRGIVSEKLFF.

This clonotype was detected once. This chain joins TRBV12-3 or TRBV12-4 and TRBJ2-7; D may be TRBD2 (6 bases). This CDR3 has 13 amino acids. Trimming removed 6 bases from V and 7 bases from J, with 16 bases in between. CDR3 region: CASRTSAGLEQYF. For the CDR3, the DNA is TGTGCCAGCAGGACCTCGGCGGGACTGGAGCAGTACTTC.

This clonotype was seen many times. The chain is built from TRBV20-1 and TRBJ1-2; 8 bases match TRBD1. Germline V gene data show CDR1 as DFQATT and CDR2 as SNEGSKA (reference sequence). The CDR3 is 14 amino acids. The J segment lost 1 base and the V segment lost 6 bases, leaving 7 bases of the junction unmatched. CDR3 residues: CSARRTGLNYGYTF. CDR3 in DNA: TGCAGTGCCCGTCGGACAGGGCTTAACTATGGCTACACCTTC.

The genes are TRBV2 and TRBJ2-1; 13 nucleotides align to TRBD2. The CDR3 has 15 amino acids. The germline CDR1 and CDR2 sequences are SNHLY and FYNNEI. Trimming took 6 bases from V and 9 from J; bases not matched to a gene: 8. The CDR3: CASRKTSGRDSEQFF. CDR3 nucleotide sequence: TGTGCCAGCAGAAAAACTAGCGGGAGGGATAGTGAGCAGTTCTTC.

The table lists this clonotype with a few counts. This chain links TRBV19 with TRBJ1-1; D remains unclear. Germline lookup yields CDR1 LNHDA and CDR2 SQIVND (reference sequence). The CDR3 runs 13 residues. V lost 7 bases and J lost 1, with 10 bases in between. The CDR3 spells CASIGSQNTEAFF. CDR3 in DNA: TGTGCCAGTATAGGCTCGCAGAACACTGAAGCTTTCTTT.

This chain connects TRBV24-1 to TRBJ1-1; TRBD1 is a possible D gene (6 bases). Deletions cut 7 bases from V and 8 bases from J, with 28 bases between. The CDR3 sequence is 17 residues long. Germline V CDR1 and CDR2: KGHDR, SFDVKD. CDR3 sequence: CATRHTGFPTGHQEAFF. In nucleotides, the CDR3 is TGTGCCACCAGGCACACAGGGTTCCCGACGGGTCACCAAGAAGCTTTCTTT.

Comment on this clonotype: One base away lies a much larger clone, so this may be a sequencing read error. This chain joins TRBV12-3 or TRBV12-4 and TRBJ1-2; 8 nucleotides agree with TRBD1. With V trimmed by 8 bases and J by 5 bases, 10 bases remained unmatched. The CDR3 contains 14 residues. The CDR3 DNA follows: TGTGCCAGCGATGGAGGACAGGGCGGGTATGGCTACACCTTC. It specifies CASDGGQGGYGYTF.

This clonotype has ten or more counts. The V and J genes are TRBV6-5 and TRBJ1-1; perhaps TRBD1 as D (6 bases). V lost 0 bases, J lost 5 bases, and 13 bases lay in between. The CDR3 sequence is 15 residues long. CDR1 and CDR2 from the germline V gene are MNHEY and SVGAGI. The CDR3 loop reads CASSYSLGGRTEAFF. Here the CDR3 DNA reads TGTGCCAGCAGTTACTCGTTGGGGGGCAGGACTGAAGCTTTCTTT.

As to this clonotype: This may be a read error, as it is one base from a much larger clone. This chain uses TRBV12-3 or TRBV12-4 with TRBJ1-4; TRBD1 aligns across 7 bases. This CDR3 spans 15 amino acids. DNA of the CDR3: TGTGCCAGCAGTAAAAACAGGGGTATGATTGAAAAACTGTTATTT. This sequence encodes CASSKNRGMIEKLLF.

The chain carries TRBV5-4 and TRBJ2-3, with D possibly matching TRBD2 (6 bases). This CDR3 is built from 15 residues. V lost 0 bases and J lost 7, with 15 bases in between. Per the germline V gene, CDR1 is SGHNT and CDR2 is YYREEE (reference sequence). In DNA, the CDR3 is TGTGCCAGCAGCTTGGAACTAGCTAACCTGAATACGCAGTATTTT. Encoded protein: CASSLELANLNTQYF.

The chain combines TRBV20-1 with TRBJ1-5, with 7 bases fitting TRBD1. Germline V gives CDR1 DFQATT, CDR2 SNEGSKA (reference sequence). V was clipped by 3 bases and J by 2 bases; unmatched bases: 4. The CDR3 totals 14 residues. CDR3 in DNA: TGCAGTGCTAGCAAGGGGGCCGGCAATCAGCCCCAGCATTTT. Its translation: CSASKGAGNQPQHF.

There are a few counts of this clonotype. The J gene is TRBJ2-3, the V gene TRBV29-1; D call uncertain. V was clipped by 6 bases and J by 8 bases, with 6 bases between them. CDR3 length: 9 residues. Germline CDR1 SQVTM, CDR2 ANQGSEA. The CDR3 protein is CSVDGTQYF. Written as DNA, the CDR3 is TGCAGCGTCGACGGTACGCAGTATTTT.

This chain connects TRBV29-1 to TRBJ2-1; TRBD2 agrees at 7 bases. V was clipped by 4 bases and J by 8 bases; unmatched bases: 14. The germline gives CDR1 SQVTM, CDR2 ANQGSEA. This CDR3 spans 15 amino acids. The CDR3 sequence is CSVVLAGVFRDEQFF. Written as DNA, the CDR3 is TGCAGCGTTGTACTGGCGGGAGTCTTCAGGGATGAGCAGTTCTTC.